The 12 T cell receptor beta chains reported below all come from one sample, sequenced in a study of T cells in Graves' hyperthyroidism and ophthalmopathy. Amplified TCR beta CDR3 regions came from RNA transcripts. HTBI primers drove first-round RT-PCR of the TCR CDR3. MiXCR, applied by TCRdb to the multiplex PCR reads, yields one record per CDR3 protein. Among some 270,000 distinct CDR3 sequences listed, approximately 24% were seen once. Sequenced input: blood. These receptors all stem from a woman aged 40-49 years with Graves' ophthalmopathy.

This clonotype was picked up many times. The chain recombines TRBV9 with TRBJ2-7, with TRBD2 matching 12 bases. The CDR3 has 16 amino acids. Germline CDR1 and CDR2: SGDLS and YYNGEE. The V gene end was trimmed by 2 bases and the J gene end by 3 bases; junction bases not matched to a gene: 6. CDR3 DNA: TGTGCCAGCAGCGTGGGGGGACTAGCGGGCGACTACGAGCAGTACTTC. The encoded protein is CASSVGGLAGDYEQYF.

The chain links TRBV15 to TRBJ1-2; 11 bases are shared with TRBD1. After removal of 2 bases from V and 4 bases from J, the junction contained 3 bases not matched to a gene. CDR3 length equals 15 residues. Germline assignment: CDR1 LNHNV and CDR2 YYDKDF (reference sequence). CDR3 in amino acids: CATSRSGTGGYGYTF. The CDR3 DNA follows: TGTGCCACCAGCAGATCCGGGACAGGGGGCTATGGCTACACCTTC. The full variable domain, its missing parts supplied by reference TRBV15 and TRBJ1-2, is DAMVIQNPRYQVTQFGKPVTLSCSQTLNHNVMYWYQQKSSQAPKLLFHYYDKDFNNEADTPDNFQSRRPNTSFCFLDIRSPGLGDTAMYLCATSRSGTGGYGYTFGSGTRLTVV.

This clonotype was seen ten or more times. V is TRBV29-1 and J is TRBJ2-7; TRBD2 matches at 13 bases. The CDR3 contains 15 residues. Germline V gene sequence: CDR1 SQVTM, CDR2 ANQGSEA. V shed 3 bases and J 2 bases; nucleotides not matched to a gene: 4. CDR3 region: CSVEPGTSGTYEQYF. CDR3 nucleotide sequence: TGCAGCGTTGAGCCCGGGACTAGCGGGACCTACGAGCAGTACTTC.

This clonotype has at least ten counts. The chain uses TRBV30 and TRBJ1-5; 7 bases line up with TRBD1. The CDR3 runs to 14 residues. The V and J ends lost 4 bases and 4 bases, in that order; junction bases with no gene match: 7. Germline-derived CDR1 and CDR2 are GTSNPN and SVGIG (reference sequence). CDR3 loop: CAWTPGQRNQPQHF. The CDR3 DNA sequence: TGTGCCTGGACCCCGGGACAGCGGAATCAGCCCCAGCATTTT.

This clonotype appeared many times. The chain joins TRBV28 to TRBJ2-5, with TRBD2 identical over 12 bases. Germline CDR1 and CDR2: MDHEN and SYDVKM. The CDR3 covers 16 residues. With 8 bases clipped from V and 1 base from J, the junction kept 8 bases outside the gene matches. CDR3 sequence reads: CASRSLAGGSQETQYF. The CDR3 nucleotides are TGTGCCAGCCGATCGCTAGCGGGAGGGTCCCAAGAGACCCAGTACTTC.

This clonotype has a count of ten or more. The V call is TRBV28, the J call TRBJ2-4; D uncertain. Trimming cost V 6 bases and J 4 bases, with 13 bases left between them. CDR3 length equals 14 residues. The germline V gene encodes CDR1 MDHEN and CDR2 SYDVKM. CDR3 in amino acids: CASSTPYVKNIQYF. CDR3 nucleotides: TGTGCCAGCAGCACCCCCTACGTGAAAAACATTCAGTACTTC. Filled out from reference TRBV28 and TRBJ2-4, the complete variable domain reads DVKVTQSSRYLVKRTGEKVFLECVQDMDHENMFWYRQDPGLGLRLIYFSYDVKMKEKGDIPEGYSVSREKKERFSLILESASTNQTSMYLCASSTPYVKNIQYFGAGTRLSVL.

This clonotype occurred many times. This chain's CDR3 is CASSIREYQPQHF. The CDR3 bases are TGTGCCAGTAGTATTCGAGAATATCAGCCCCAGCATTTT. This chain joins TRBV19 and TRBJ1-5; no reliable D call. Between the trimmed V and J ends, which lost 3 bases and 5 bases, there was a span of 8 bases. Germline lookup yields CDR1 LNHDA and CDR2 SQIVND (reference sequence). The CDR3 covers 13 residues.

The table lists this clonotype with many counts. The genes are TRBV7-8 and TRBJ2-7, with D uncertain. The V gene's germline CDR1 is SGHVS and CDR2 FQNEAQ. V shed 1 base and J shed 2 bases, with 15 bases lying between them. The CDR3 loop spans 16 amino acids. CDR3 nucleotides: TGTGCCAGCAGCTTAGAACTGGCAGATACAGCCTACGAGCAGTACTTC. It encodes CASSLELADTAYEQYF.

This clonotype appeared many times. The chain is built from TRBV24-1 and TRBJ2-2; D remains unclear. Germline V gene lookup returns CDR1 KGHDR and CDR2 SFDVKD. The CDR3 loop spans 20 amino acids. Trimming took 1 base from V and 1 from J, leaving 21 bases between them. The CDR3 DNA follows: TGTGCCACCAGTGATTTTCTGGGAAGTGGCAGCTTTGGGAACACCGGGGAGCTGTTTTTT. Residues: CATSDFLGSGSFGNTGELFF.

The rearrangement uses TRBV7-3 and TRBJ1-1; 7 bases are a match to TRBD1. The germline CDR1 and CDR2 sequences are SGHTA and FQGTGA. V was pared by 6 bases and J by 4 bases, with 8 bases of the junction left unmatched. The CDR3 contains 14 residues. The CDR3 is CASRRFPGGTEAFF. The CDR3 DNA reads TGTGCCAGCAGGCGTTTCCCAGGGGGCACTGAAGCTTTCTTT.

In this sample, this clonotype turned up once. The rearrangement links TRBV20-1 to TRBJ2-2; no clear D gene. This CDR3 has 13 amino acids. V dropped 0 bases and J dropped 2 bases, with 4 bases sitting between them. Germline V CDR1 and CDR2: DFQATT, SNEGSKA (reference sequence). The CDR3 DNA reads as TGCAGTGCTAGAGATCCAAACACCGGGGAGCTGTTTTTT. It codes for CSARDPNTGELFF.

This clonotype was detected a few times. The chain employs TRBV7-9 and TRBJ2-1; 11 bases line up with TRBD2. This CDR3 contains 15 residues. Germline V gene sequence: CDR1 SEHNR, CDR2 FQNEAQ (reference sequence). V lost 3 bases, J lost 6 bases, and 4 bases stayed unmatched. The CDR3 sequence is CASSFIAGGPNEQFF. CDR3 sequence (DNA): TGTGCCAGCAGCTTTATAGCGGGAGGGCCCAATGAGCAGTTCTTC.